These 21 T cell receptor beta chains share one sample of origin, sequenced in a study of T cell responses to AZD1222 COVID-19 vaccine. Using immunoSEQ multiplex PCR, the repertoire was profiled, and TCRdb retains in-frame clones only, with some absent. The sample includes 95,000 to 150,000 clones, roughly 89% seen only once; the top ten take nearly 4.5%. Material: peripheral blood, obtained on day 0 of AZD1222 vaccination. These receptors came from an adult in good health.

CDR3 nucleotide sequence: TGTGCCAGCAGCGTGGACAGGGGCCCGCGGGAGCTGTTTTTT. Translation: CASSVDRGPRELFF. This chain links TRBV28 with TRBJ2-2; 9 nucleotides line up with TRBD1. Unmatched junction bases numbered 8, after V lost 6 bases and J lost 9 bases. This CDR3 contains 14 residues. Per germline, CDR1 MDHEN and CDR2 SYDVKM.

This sequence joins TRBV19 and TRBJ2-7, with D hard to call. Per germline, CDR1 LNHDA and CDR2 SQIVND (reference sequence). The V and J ends lost 4 bases and 7 bases respectively, with 14 bases between them. The CDR3 contains 13 residues. The CDR3 is CASSTGPPGEQYF. The CDR3 DNA sequence: TGTGCCAGTAGTACGGGCCCGCCAGGAGAGCAGTACTTC.

V usage is TRBV19 and J usage is TRBJ1-2; D remains unclear. V lost 5 bases and J lost 5, with 12 bases in between. The CDR3 has 13 amino acids. CDR1 and CDR2 from the germline V gene are LNHDA and SQIVND (reference sequence). The chain's CDR3 is CASSVQPRYGYTF. CDR3 DNA: TGTGCCAGTAGTGTCCAACCGAGGTATGGCTACACCTTC. Together with reference TRBV19 and TRBJ1-2, the CDR3 gives the full variable domain: DGGITQSPKYLFRKEGQNVTLSCEQNLNHDAMYWYRQDPGQGLRLIYYSQIVNDFQKGDIAEGYSVSREKKESFPLTVTSAQKNPTAFYLCASSVQPRYGYTFGSGTRLTVV.

The chain links TRBV19 to TRBJ1-4; tentative D call: TRBD1 (5 bases). Germline CDR1 LNHDA, CDR2 SQIVND (reference sequence). CDR3 size: 14 residues. The germline V and J ends were trimmed by 6 bases and 8 bases, with 16 bases remaining between them. The CDR3 region has the DNA TGTGCCAGTAGGGGGACCTCGAGTTGGGAAAAACTGTTTTTT. Protein: CASRGTSSWEKLFF. Full variable domain (remainder filled in from reference TRBV19 and TRBJ1-4): DGGITQSPKYLFRKEGQNVTLSCEQNLNHDAMYWYRQDPGQGLRLIYYSQIVNDFQKGDIAEGYSVSREKKESFPLTVTSAQKNPTAFYLCASRGTSSWEKLFFGSGTQLSVL.

This chain joins TRBV3-1 (or the pseudogene TRBV3-2) and TRBJ2-1, with TRBD2 matching 13 bases. This CDR3 is built from 15 residues. Germline lookup yields CDR1 LGHDT and CDR2 YNNKEL (reference sequence). Trimming took 5 bases from V and 6 from J; bases not matched to a gene: 4. As DNA, the CDR3 is TGTGCCAGCAGCAAAGGGACTAGCGGGGTCAATGAGCAGTTCTTC. Translated, it gives CASSKGTSGVNEQFF.

The gene calls are TRBV2 and TRBJ1-4; no firm D call. This CDR3 is built from 15 residues. The V end lost 0 bases, the J end lost 10 bases, and 15 bases lay between the germline ends. In germline, CDR1 is SNHLY, CDR2 FYNNEI. The CDR3 bases are TGTGCCAGCAGTGAAGCGGGTACAAAAATGGGAAAACTGTTTTTT. It is translated as CASSEAGTKMGKLFF.

This sequence joins TRBV5-1 and TRBJ2-2; 10 bases fit TRBD2. The trim removed 5 bases at V and 0 bases at J, leaving 4 bases unmatched. Germline CDR1 is SGHRS and CDR2 is YFSETQ. This CDR3 has 16 residues. The CDR3 DNA follows: TGCGCCAGCAGTATTGGACTAGCGGCGAACACCGGGGAGCTGTTTTTT. Translating gives CASSIGLAANTGELFF. Variable domain in full (rest from reference TRBV5-1 and TRBJ2-2): KAGVTQTPRYLIKTRGQQVTLSCSPISGHRSVSWYQQTPGQGLQFLFEYFSETQRNKGNFPGRFSGRQFSNSRSEMNVSTLELGDSALYLCASSIGLAANTGELFFGEGSRLTVL.

This clone was seen only a few times. This chain's CDR3 is CASSAGRSGNTIYF. The CDR3 DNA is TGTGCCAGCAGTGCGGGCCGCTCTGGAAACACCATATATTTT. J is TRBJ1-3 and V is TRBV28; D gene ambiguous. Germline CDR1 is MDHEN and CDR2 is SYDVKM. V was pared by 5 bases and J by 0 bases, with 8 bases between. The CDR3 has 14 residues. Full variable domain (outside the CDR3, taken from reference TRBV28 and TRBJ1-3): DVKVTQSSRYLVKRTGEKVFLECVQDMDHENMFWYRQDPGLGLRLIYFSYDVKMKEKGDIPEGYSVSREKKERFSLILESASTNQTSMYLCASSAGRSGNTIYFGEGSWLTVV.

The rearrangement joins TRBV7-9 to TRBJ1-1; weak D call: TRBD1 (6 bases). CDR1 SEHNR and CDR2 FQNEAQ come from the germline V gene (reference sequence). The V end was cut by 4 bases, the J end by 4 bases, with 13 bases between. The CDR3 is 14 residues long. The CDR3 region is CASSSGQTGTEAFF. CDR3 coding DNA: TGTGCCAGCAGCTCAGGACAGACAGGCACTGAAGCTTTCTTT.

V is TRBV25-1 and J is TRBJ2-3; a possible D gene is TRBD2 (7 bases). Germline lookup yields CDR1 MGHDK and CDR2 SYGVNS. V lost 5 bases to trimming and J lost 3 bases, with 18 bases between them. The CDR3 has 16 residues. The CDR3 here is CASSYGGPSRTDTQYF. CDR3 nucleotides: TGTGCCAGCAGTTACGGGGGGCCAAGCAGGACAGATACGCAGTATTTT.

This clone came up a few times. V and J are TRBV10-3 and TRBJ2-7; no clear D. In germline, CDR1 is ENHRY, CDR2 SYGVKD. The CDR3 length is 12 residues. V was pared by 7 bases and J by 1 base, with 8 bases between. CDR3 bases: TGTGCCATCATAGAGGCGTCCTACGAGCAGTACTTC. Protein product: CAIIEASYEQYF.

This clone has only one observation. DNA for the CDR3: TGTGCCAGCAGAAAGCAGGGGCGCGGGGACATTCAGTACTTC. Translation gives CASRKQGRGDIQYF. The chain carries TRBV6-5 and TRBJ2-4, with D tentatively TRBD1 or TRBD2 (6 bases each). The ends were cut back, 6 bases at V and 8 bases at J, with 17 bases in the middle. Germline V gene sequence: CDR1 MNHEY, CDR2 SVGAGI. The CDR3 covers 14 residues.

This chain links TRBV29-1 with TRBJ2-1; 14 nucleotides line up with TRBD2. The J segment lost 7 bases and the V segment lost 7 bases, leaving 9 bases of the junction unmatched. This CDR3 is built from 15 residues. Germline V gene lookup returns CDR1 SQVTM and CDR2 ANQGSEA. The DNA for the CDR3 is TGCAGCGGTGCAAGACTAGCGGGGGGGCGGAATGAGCAGTTCTTC. It encodes CSGARLAGGRNEQFF.

The DNA of the CDR3 is TGTGCCAGCAGTTTATTAGGAGCGGTGGACCTGATGAACACTGAAGCTTTCTTT. Translation gives CASSLLGAVDLMNTEAFF. The chain couples TRBV28 to TRBJ1-1; D is unclear. Germline CDR1 is MDHEN and CDR2 is SYDVKM. V dropped 1 base and J dropped 0 bases, with 18 bases sitting between them. The CDR3 runs 18 residues.

The rearrangement links TRBV19 to TRBJ1-5; 9 positions agree with TRBD1. Trimming took 4 bases from V and 6 from J; bases not matched to a gene: 4. CDR3 length: 14 residues. Germline-derived CDR1 and CDR2 are LNHDA and SQIVND (reference sequence). The CDR3 sequence is CASSTTGGGQPQHF. The CDR3 DNA is TGTGCCAGTAGTACCACAGGGGGCGGTCAGCCCCAGCATTTT.

The J gene is TRBJ1-4, the V gene TRBV19, with D perhaps matching TRBD1 (5 bases). Looked up from germline, CDR1 is LNHDA and CDR2 is SQIVND (reference sequence). With 3 bases removed from V and 7 bases from J, the gap between germline ends came to 12 bases. This CDR3 is 14 amino acids long. The CDR3 spells CASSMGTSVEKLFF. The CDR3 DNA sequence: TGTGCCAGTAGTATGGGGACGAGTGTTGAAAAACTGTTTTTT.

This clone turned up a few times. The chain has TRBV27 and TRBJ1-5, with 7 bases lining up with TRBD1. Germline trimming cut 8 bases from V and 0 bases from J; bases unmatched to any gene: 13. This CDR3 is 17 amino acids long. CDR1 and CDR2 (germline): MNHEY, SMNVEV (reference sequence). In DNA, the CDR3 is TGTGCCAGCGAACACCCCCACGACAGGGATAGCAATCAGCCCCAGCATTTT. Translation gives CASEHPHDRDSNQPQHF.

The chain uses TRBV6-1 and TRBJ2-7; D is unresolved. The CDR3 has 12 residues. V was clipped by 2 bases and J by 2 bases, with 4 bases between them. Germline V lookup: CDR1 MNHNS, CDR2 SASEGT. Here the CDR3 reads CASSELAYEQYF. The CDR3 DNA reads as TGTGCCAGCAGTGAACTTGCCTACGAGCAGTACTTC.

Within the sample, this clone is medium-sized. This chain links TRBV19 with TRBJ2-7; 12 positions agree with TRBD2. Germline V gives CDR1 LNHDA, CDR2 SQIVND (reference sequence). The V gene end was trimmed by 6 bases and the J gene end by 4 bases; junction bases not matched to a gene: 1. The CDR3 is 13 amino acids. CDR3 region: CASRLAGGYEQYF. Written as DNA, the CDR3 is TGTGCCAGTAGACTAGCGGGAGGTTACGAGCAGTACTTC.

This clone was counted only a few times. V gene TRBV3-1 (or the pseudogene TRBV3-2) combines with J gene TRBJ1-3, with D unresolved. Trimming took 1 base from V and 7 from J, leaving 5 bases between them. CDR1 and CDR2 from the germline V gene are LGHDT and YNNKEL (reference sequence). The CDR3 is 12 residues long. CDR3 loop: CASSQVRNTIYF. In DNA, the CDR3 is TGTGCCAGCAGCCAAGTTAGGAACACCATATATTTT.

This chain links TRBV24-1 with TRBJ2-1, with a weak D call TRBD1 (5 bases). Germline CDR1 is KGHDR and CDR2 is SFDVKD. The CDR3 covers 15 residues. Trimming cost V 1 base and J 0 bases, with 6 bases left between them. The CDR3 sequence is CATSDLDSSYNEQFF. As DNA, the CDR3 is TGTGCCACCAGTGATTTAGACAGCTCCTACAATGAGCAGTTCTTC.